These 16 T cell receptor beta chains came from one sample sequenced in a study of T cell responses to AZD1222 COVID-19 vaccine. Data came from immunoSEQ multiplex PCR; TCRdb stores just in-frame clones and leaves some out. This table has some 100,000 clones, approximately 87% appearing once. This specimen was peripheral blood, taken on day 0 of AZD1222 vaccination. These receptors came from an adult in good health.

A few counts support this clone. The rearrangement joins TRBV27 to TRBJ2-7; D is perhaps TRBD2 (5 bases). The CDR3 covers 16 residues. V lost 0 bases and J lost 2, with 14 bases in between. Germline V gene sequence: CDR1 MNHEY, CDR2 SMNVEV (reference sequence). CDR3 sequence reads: CASSLSAGDQTYEQYF. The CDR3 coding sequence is TGTGCCAGCAGTTTATCGGCCGGGGATCAAACCTACGAGCAGTACTTC.

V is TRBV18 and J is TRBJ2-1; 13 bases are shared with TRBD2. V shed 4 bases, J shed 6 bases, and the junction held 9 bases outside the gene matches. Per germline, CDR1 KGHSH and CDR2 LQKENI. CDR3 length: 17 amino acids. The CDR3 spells CASSLLGLAGVSNEQFF. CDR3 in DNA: TGTGCCAGCTCACTTCTCGGACTAGCGGGAGTTTCCAATGAGCAGTTCTTC. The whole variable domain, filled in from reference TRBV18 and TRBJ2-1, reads NAGVMQNPRHLVRRRGQEARLRCSPMKGHSHVYWYRQLPEEGLKFMVYLQKENIIDESGMPKERFSAEFPKEGPSILRIQQVVRGDSAAYFCASSLLGLAGVSNEQFFGPGTRLTVL.

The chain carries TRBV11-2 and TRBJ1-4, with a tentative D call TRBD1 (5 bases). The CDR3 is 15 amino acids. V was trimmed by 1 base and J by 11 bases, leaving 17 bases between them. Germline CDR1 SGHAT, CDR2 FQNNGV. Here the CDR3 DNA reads TGTGCCAGCAGCTTAGGGGAGGCAGGGTTCAAGAAACTGTTTTTT. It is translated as CASSLGEAGFKKLFF.

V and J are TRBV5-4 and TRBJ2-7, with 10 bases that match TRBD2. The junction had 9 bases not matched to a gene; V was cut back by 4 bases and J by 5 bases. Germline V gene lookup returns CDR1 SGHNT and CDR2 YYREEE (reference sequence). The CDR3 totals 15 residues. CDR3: CASSKSSGRVHEQYF. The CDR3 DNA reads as TGTGCCAGCAGCAAGTCTAGCGGGAGAGTCCACGAGCAGTACTTC.

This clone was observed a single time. The DNA of the CDR3 is TGCAGTGCTAGTGTTGGGGCACGCAATCAGCCCCAGCATTTT. This encodes CSASVGARNQPQHF. The gene calls are TRBV20-1 and TRBJ1-5; tentatively, D is TRBD1 (5 bases). The CDR3 has 14 amino acids. Trimming removed 3 bases at V and 2 bases at J, with 11 bases between. Germline loops: CDR1 DFQATT, CDR2 SNEGSKA (reference sequence).

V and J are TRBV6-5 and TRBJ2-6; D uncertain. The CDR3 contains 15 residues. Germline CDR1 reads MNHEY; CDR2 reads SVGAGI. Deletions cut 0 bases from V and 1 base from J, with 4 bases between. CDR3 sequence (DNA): TGTGCCAGCAGTTACTCGAGTTCTGGGGCCAACGTCCTGACTTTC. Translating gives CASSYSSSGANVLTF.

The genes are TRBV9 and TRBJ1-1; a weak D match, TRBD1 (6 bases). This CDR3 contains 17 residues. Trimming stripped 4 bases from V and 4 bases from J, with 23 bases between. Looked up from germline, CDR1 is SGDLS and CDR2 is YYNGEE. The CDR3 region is CASSPRGGVLPTTEAFF. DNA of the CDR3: TGTGCCAGCAGCCCGAGGGGGGGAGTCCTCCCAACCACTGAAGCTTTCTTT. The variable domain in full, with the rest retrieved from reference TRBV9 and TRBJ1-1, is DSGVTQTPKHLITATGQRVTLRCSPRSGDLSVYWYQQSLDQGLQFLIQYYNGEERAKGNILERFSAQQFPDLHSELNLSSLELGDSALYFCASSPRGGVLPTTEAFFGQGTRLTVV.

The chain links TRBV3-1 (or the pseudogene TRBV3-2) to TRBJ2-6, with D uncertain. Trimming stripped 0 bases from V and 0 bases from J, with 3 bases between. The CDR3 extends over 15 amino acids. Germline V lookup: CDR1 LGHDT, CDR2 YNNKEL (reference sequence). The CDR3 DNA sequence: TGTGCCAGCAGCCAAGATAGCTCTGGGGCCAACGTCCTGACTTTC. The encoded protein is CASSQDSSGANVLTF.

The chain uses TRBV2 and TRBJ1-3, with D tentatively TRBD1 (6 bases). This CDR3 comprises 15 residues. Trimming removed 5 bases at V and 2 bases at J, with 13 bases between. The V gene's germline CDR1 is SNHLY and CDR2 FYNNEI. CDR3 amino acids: CASSLTQGAGNTIYF. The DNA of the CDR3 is TGTGCCAGCAGTTTAACACAGGGAGCTGGAAACACCATATATTTT.

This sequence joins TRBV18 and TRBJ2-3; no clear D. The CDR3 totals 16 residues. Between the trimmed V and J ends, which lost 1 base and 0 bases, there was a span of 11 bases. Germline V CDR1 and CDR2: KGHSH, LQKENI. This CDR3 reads CASSPLGRKSTDTQYF. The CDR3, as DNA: TGTGCCAGCTCACCACTAGGGCGGAAGAGCACAGATACGCAGTATTTT.

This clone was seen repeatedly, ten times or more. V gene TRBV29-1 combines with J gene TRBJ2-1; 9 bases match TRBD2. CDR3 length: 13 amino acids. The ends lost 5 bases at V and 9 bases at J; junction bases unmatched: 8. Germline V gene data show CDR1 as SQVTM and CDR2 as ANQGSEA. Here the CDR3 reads CSVKRTSDGEQFF. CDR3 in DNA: TGCAGCGTTAAAAGGACTAGCGACGGTGAGCAGTTCTTC.

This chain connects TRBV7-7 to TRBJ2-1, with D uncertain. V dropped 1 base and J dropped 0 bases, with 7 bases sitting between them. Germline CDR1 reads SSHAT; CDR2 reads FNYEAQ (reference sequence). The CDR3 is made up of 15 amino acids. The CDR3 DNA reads TGTGCCAGCAGCTTAGACAGCAGCTCCTACAATGAGCAGTTCTTC. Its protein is CASSLDSSSYNEQFF.

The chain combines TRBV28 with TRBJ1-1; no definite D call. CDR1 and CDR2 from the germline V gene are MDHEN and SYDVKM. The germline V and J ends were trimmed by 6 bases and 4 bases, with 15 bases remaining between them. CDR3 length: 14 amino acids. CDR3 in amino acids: CASRIDGPPTEAFF. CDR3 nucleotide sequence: TGTGCCAGCAGGATCGACGGGCCTCCCACTGAAGCTTTCTTT.

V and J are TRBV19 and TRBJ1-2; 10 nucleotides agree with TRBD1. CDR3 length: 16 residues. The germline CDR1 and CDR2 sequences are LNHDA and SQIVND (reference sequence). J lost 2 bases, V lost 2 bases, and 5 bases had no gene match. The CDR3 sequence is CASSITGTGVNYGYTF. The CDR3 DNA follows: TGTGCCAGTAGTATAACCGGGACAGGGGTAAACTATGGCTACACCTTC.

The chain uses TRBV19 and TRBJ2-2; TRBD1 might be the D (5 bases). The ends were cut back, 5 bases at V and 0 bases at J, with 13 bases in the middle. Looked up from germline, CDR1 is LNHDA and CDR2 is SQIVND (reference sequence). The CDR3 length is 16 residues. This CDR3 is CASSSQTVTNTGELFF. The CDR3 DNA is TGTGCCAGTAGTTCACAGACAGTAACGAACACCGGGGAGCTGTTTTTT. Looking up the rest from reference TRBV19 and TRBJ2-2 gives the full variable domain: DGGITQSPKYLFRKEGQNVTLSCEQNLNHDAMYWYRQDPGQGLRLIYYSQIVNDFQKGDIAEGYSVSREKKESFPLTVTSAQKNPTAFYLCASSSQTVTNTGELFFGEGSRLTVL.

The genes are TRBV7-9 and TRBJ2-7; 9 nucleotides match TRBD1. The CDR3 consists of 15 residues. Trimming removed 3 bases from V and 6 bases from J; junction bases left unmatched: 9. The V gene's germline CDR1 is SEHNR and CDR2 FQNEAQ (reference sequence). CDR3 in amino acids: CASSLEGDRDFEQYF. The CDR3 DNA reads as TGTGCCAGCAGCTTGGAGGGGGACAGGGATTTCGAGCAGTACTTC. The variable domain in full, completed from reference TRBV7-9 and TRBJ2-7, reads DTGVSQNPRHKITKRGQNVTFRCDPISEHNRLYWYRQTLGQGPEFLTYFQNEAQLEKSRLLSDRFSAERPKGSFSTLEIQRTEQGDSAMYLCASSLEGDRDFEQYFGPGTRLTVT.